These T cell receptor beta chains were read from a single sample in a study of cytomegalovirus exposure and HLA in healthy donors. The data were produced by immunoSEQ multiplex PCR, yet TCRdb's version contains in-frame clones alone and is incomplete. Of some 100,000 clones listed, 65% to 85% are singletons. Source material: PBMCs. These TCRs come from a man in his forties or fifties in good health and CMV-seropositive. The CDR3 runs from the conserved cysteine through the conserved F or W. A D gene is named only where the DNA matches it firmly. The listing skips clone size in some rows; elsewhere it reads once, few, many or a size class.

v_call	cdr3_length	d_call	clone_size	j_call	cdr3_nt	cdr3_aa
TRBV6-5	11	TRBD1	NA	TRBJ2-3	TGTGCCAGCAGTTCGGGACAGTTGCAGTATTTT	CASSSGQLQYF
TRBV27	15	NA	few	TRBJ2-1	TGTGCCAGCAGTGACCGGGGGGCACCTTACAATGAGCAGTTCTTC	CASSDRGAPYNEQFF
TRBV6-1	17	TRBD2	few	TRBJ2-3	TGTGCCAGCAGTGATTTCCTTACTAGCGGGGCCACAGATACGCAGTATTTT	CASSDFLTSGATDTQYF
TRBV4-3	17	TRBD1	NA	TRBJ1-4	TGCGCCAGCAGCCAAACCGGACAGGGTCCCTTTAATGAAAAACTGTTTTTT	CASSQTGQGPFNEKLFF
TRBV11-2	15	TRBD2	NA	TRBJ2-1	TGTGCCAGCAGCCGTCCAGGAGCGGGACCCCGTGAGCAGTTCTTC	CASSRPGAGPREQFF
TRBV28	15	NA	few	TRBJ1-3	TGTGCCAGCAGTTCCTGGGAGGCGCAAGGAAACACCATATATTTT	CASSSWEAQGNTIYF
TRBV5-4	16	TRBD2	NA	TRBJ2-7	TGTGCCAGCAGCTTGGAGGGACTAGCGGGAGTAGACGAGCAGTACTTC	CASSLEGLAGVDEQYF
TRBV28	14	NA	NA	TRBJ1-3	TGTGCCAGCAGTTTTCACAGCTCTGGAAACACCATATATTTT	CASSFHSSGNTIYF
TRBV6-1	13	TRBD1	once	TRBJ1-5	TGTGCCAGCGGGACAGACTACAATCAGCCCCAGCATTTT	CASGTDYNQPQHF
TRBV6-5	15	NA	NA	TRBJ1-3	TGTGCCAGCAGCCCCAGTCTTGCGGCTGGAAACACCATATATTTT	CASSPSLAAGNTIYF
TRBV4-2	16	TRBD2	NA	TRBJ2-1	TGTGCCAGCAGCCACCTAAGCGGGAGCTCCTACAATGAGCAGTTCTTC	CASSHLSGSSYNEQFF
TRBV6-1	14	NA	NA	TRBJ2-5	TGTGCCAGCAGACAGGGGGGAGGGTTAGAGACCCAGTACTTC	CASRQGGGLETQYF
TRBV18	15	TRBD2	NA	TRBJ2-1	TGTGCCAGCTCACCTACCAGCGGGGGCCCCAATGAGCAGTTCTTC	CASSPTSGGPNEQFF
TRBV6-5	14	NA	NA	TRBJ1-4	TGTGCCAGCACCGTTAATCGAGCTAATGAAAAACTGTTTTTT	CASTVNRANEKLFF
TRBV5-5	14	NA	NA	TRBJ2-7	TGTGCCAGCAGCCAAGTGCTGGGGCCCTACGAGCAGTACTTC	CASSQVLGPYEQYF
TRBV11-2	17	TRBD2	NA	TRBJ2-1	TGTGCCAGCAGCTTAGAAGGTGAGCGGGGTGGCTCGAATGAGCAGTTCTTC	CASSLEGERGGSNEQFF
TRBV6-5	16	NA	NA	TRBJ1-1	TGTGCCAGCAGTTATCGACATGCCAGGGTGAACACTGAAGCTTTCTTT	CASSYRHARVNTEAFF
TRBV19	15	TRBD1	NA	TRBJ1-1	TGTGCCAGTAGCGCCCGGACAGGGTTGTCCACTGAAGCTTTCTTT	CASSARTGLSTEAFF
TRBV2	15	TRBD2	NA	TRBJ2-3	TGTGCCAGCAGTACTAGCGGGGGTAGCACAGATACGCAGTATTTT	CASSTSGGSTDTQYF
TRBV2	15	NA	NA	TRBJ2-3	TGTGCCAGCACGATGAGGAGAAAGAGCACAGATACGCAGTATTTT	CASTMRRKSTDTQYF
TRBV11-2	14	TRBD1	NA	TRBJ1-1	TGTGCCAGCAGCCTCGGACAGGCGGGGACTGAAGCTTTCTTT	CASSLGQAGTEAFF
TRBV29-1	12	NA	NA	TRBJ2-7	TGCAGCGGAAGGACAGAGCCCTACGAGCAGTACTTC	CSGRTEPYEQYF
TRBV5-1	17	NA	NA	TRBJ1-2	TGCGCCAGCAGCCTTTCTCAAAGCGGGCTCGCCGTCCATGGCTACACCTTC	CASSLSQSGLAVHGYTF
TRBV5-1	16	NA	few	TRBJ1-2	TGCGCCAGCCTCCCTGGTGGGGGGGATAAGGTGCTTGGCTACACCTTC	CASLPGGGDKVLGYTF
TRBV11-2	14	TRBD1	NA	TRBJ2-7	TGTGCCAGCAGCCCTTGGGACAGACTTAGGGAGCAGTACTTC	CASSPWDRLREQYF
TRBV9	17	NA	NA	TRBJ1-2	TGTGCCAGCAGCGCCCGAGGCGGAGGGGACGGTGACTATGGCTACACCTTC	CASSARGGGDGDYGYTF
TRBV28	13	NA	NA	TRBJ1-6	TGTGCCAGCAGTTCCCCGGGGAATTCACCCCTCCACTTT	CASSSPGNSPLHF
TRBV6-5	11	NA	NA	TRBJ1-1	TGTGCCAGCAGTTCAGGGCGTGAAGCTTTCTTT	CASSSGREAFF
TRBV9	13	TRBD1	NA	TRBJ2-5	TGTGCCAGCAGCGCGGACAGGCAAGAGACCCAGTACTTC	CASSADRQETQYF
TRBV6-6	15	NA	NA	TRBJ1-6	TGTGCCAGCAGACAGCAGAGCTCCTATAATTCACCCCTCCACTTT	CASRQQSSYNSPLHF
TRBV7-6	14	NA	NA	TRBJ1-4	TGTGCCAGCAGCCCGCTGGCAGGGGATGAAAAACTGTTTTTT	CASSPLAGDEKLFF
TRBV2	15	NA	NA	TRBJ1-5	TGTGCCAGCAGTGAAAGGGGGAACCGCAATCAGCCCCAGCATTTT	CASSERGNRNQPQHF
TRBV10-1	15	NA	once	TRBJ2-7	TGCGCCAGCAGCCCCCAGGGGTCTTCCTCCTACGAGCAGTACTTC	CASSPQGSSSYEQYF
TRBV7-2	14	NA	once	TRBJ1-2	TGTGCCAGCTCAAAGGCGGGGGACTACTATGGCTACACCTTC	CASSKAGDYYGYTF
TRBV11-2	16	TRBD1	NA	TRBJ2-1	TGTGCCAGCAGCCCGATTAAGGGGGCTATCGGCGGTGAGCAGTTCTTC	CASSPIKGAIGGEQFF
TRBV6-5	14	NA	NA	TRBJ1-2	TGTGCCAGCAGTACCCGACCGGGAACGTATGGCTACACCTTC	CASSTRPGTYGYTF
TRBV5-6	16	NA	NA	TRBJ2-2	TGTGCCAGCAGCTTGTTGGGACAAGCGAACACCGGGGAGCTGTTTTTT	CASSLLGQANTGELFF
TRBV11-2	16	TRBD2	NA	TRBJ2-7	TGTGCCAGCAGCTTAGAGGTTCGGACTAGGAAGTACGAGCAGTACTTC	CASSLEVRTRKYEQYF
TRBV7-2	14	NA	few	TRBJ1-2	TGTGCCAGCAGCTTAGCTTCTAGGGAGGATGGCTACACCTTC	CASSLASREDGYTF